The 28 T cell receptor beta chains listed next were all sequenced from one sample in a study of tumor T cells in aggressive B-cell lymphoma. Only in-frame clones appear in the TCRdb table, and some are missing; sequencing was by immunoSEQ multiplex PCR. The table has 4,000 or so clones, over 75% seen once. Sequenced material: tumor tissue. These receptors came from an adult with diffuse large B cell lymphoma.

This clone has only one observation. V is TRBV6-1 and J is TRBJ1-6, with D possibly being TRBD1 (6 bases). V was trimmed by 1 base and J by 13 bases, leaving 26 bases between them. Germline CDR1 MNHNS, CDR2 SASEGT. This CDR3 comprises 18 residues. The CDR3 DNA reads TGTGCCAGCAGTGAAGGGGTCCGCTACAGGGTGCTGAGTGGGCCCCTCCACTTT. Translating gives CASSEGVRYRVLSGPLHF.

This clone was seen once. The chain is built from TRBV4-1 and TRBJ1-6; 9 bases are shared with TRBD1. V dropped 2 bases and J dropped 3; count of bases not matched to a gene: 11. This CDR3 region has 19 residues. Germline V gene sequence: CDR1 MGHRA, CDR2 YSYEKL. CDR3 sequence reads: CASSQHGGTGSFYNSPLHF. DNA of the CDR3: TGCGCCAGCAGCCAACACGGCGGGACAGGGTCTTTCTATAATTCACCCCTCCACTTT.

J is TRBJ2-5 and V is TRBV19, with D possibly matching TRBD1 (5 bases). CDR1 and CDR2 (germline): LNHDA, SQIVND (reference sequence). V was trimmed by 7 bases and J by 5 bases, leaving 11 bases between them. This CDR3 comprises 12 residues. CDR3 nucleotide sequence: TGTGCCAGTATGGGGCCGAGGGAGACCCAGTACTTC. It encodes CASMGPRETQYF.

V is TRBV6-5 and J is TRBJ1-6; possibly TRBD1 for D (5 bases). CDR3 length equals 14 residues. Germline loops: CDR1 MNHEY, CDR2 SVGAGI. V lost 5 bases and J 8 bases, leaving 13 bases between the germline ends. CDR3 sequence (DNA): TGTGCCAGCAGTCCCACAGGTGGGGATTCACCCCTCCACTTT. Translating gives CASSPTGGDSPLHF.

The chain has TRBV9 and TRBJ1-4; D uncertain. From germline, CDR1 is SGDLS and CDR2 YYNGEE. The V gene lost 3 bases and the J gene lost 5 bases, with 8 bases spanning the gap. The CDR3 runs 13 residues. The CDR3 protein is CASSGNSNEKLFF. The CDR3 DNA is TGTGCCAGCAGCGGGAATAGCAATGAAAAACTGTTTTTT.

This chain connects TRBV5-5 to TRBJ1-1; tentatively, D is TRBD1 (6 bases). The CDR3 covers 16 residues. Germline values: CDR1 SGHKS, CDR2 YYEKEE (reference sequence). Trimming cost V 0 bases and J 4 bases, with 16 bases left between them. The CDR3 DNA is TGTGCCAGCAGCTTGGGGGTCCAGGGAGGGGGCACTGAAGCTTTCTTT. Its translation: CASSLGVQGGGTEAFF.

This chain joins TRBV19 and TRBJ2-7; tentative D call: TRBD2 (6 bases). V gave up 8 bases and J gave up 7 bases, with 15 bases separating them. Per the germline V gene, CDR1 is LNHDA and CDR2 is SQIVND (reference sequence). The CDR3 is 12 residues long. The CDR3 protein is CASAGPPREQYF. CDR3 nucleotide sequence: TGTGCCAGTGCGGGACCCCCCAGGGAGCAGTACTTC.

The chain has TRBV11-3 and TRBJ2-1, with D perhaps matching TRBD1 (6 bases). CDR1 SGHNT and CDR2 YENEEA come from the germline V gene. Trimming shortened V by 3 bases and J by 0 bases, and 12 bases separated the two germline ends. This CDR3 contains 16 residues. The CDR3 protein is CASSFLGQSSYNEQFF. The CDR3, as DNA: TGTGCCAGCAGCTTCTTAGGACAGAGCTCCTACAATGAGCAGTTCTTC. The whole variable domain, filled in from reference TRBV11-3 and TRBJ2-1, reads EAGVVQSPRYKIIEKKQPVAFWCNPISGHNTLYWYLQNLGQGPELLIRYENEEAVDDSQLPKDRFSAERLKGVDSTLKIQPAELGDSAVYLCASSFLGQSSYNEQFFGPGTRLTVL.

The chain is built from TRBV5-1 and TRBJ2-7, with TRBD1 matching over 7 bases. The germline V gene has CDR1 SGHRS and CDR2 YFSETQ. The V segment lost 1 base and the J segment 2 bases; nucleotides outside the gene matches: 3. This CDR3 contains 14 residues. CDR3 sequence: CASSLTGVPYEQYF. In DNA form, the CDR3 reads TGCGCCAGCAGCTTGACAGGGGTCCCCTACGAGCAGTACTTC.

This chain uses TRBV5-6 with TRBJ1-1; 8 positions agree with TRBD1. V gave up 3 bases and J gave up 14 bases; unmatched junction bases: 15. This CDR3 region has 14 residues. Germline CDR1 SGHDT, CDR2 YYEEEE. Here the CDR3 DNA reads TGTGCCAGCAGCTACACCGGGACAGGTAGCCTTAACTTCTTT. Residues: CASSYTGTGSLNFF. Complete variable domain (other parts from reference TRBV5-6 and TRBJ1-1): DAGVTQSPTHLIKTRGQQVTLRCSPKSGHDTVSWYQQALGQGPQFIFQYYEEEERQRGNFPDRFSGHQFPNYSSELNVNALLLGDSALYLCASSYTGTGSLNFFGQGTRLTVV.

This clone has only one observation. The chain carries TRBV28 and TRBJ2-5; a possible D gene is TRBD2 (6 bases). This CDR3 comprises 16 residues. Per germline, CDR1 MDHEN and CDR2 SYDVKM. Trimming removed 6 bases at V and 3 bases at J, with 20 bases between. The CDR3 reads CASRLPRRGTEETQYF. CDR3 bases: TGTGCCAGCAGGCTCCCCCGGCGCGGGACCGAAGAGACCCAGTACTTC.

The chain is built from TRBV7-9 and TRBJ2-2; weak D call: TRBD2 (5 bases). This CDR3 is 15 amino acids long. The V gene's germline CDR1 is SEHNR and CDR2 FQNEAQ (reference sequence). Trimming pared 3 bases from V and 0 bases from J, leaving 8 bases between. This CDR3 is CASSLQTTNTGELFF. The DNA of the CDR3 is TGTGCCAGCAGCTTGCAGACTACGAACACCGGGGAGCTGTTTTTT.

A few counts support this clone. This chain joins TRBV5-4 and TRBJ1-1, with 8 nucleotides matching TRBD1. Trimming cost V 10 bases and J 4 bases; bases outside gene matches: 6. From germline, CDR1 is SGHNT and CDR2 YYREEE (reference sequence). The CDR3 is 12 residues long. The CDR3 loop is CAGHRGGTEAFF. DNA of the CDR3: TGTGCCGGACACAGGGGGGGCACTGAAGCTTTCTTT.

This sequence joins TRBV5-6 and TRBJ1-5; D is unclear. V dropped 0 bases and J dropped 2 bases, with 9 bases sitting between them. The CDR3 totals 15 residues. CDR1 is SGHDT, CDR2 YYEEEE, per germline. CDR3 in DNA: TGTGCCAGCAGCTTGGATGGGAGTGGCAATCAGCCCCAGCATTTT. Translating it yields CASSLDGSGNQPQHF.

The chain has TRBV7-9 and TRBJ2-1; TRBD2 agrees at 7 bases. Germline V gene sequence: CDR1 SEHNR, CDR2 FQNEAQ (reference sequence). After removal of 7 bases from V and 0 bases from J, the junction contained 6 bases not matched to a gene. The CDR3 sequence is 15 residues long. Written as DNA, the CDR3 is TGTGCCAGCACAATAGGCGGGAGCTCCTACAATGAGCAGTTCTTC. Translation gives CASTIGGSSYNEQFF.

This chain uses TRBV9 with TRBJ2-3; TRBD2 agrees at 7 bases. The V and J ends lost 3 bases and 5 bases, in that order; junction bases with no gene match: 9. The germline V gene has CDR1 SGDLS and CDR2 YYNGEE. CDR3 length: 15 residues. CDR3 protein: CASSAGGPGIDTQYF. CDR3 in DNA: TGTGCCAGCAGCGCGGGGGGACCGGGGATAGATACGCAGTATTTT. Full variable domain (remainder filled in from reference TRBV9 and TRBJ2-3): DSGVTQTPKHLITATGQRVTLRCSPRSGDLSVYWYQQSLDQGLQFLIQYYNGEERAKGNILERFSAQQFPDLHSELNLSSLELGDSALYFCASSAGGPGIDTQYFGPGTRLTVL.

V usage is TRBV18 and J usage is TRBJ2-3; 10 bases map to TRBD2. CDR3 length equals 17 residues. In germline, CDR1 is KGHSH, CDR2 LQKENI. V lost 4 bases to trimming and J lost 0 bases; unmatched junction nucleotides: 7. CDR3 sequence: CASSLGLAETSTDTQYF. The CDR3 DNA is TGTGCCAGCTCACTTGGACTAGCGGAGACTAGCACAGATACGCAGTATTTT.

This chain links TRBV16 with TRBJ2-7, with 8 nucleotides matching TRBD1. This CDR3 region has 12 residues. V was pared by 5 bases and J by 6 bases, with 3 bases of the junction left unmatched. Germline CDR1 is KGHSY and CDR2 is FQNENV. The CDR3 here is CASSWTGFEQYF. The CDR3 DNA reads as TGTGCCAGCAGCTGGACAGGGTTCGAGCAGTACTTC.

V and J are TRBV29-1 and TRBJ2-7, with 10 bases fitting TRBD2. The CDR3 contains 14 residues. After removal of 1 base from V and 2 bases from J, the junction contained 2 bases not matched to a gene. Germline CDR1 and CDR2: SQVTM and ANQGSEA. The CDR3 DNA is TGCAGCGTTGAAGGGACTAGCGGAACCTACGAGCAGTACTTC. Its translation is CSVEGTSGTYEQYF.

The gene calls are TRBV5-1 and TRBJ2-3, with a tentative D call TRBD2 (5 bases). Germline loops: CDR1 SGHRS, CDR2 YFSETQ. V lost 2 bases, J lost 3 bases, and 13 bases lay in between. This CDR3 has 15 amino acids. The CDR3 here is CASSFGGSRTDTQYF. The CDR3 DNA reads TGCGCCAGCAGCTTTGGTGGGAGCAGAACAGATACGCAGTATTTT.

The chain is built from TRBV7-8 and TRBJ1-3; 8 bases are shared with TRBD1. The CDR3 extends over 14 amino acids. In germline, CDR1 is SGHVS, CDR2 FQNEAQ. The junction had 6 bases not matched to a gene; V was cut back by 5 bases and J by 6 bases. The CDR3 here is CASSASTGENTIYF. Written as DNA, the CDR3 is TGTGCCAGCAGCGCCTCGACAGGGGAAAACACCATATATTTT.

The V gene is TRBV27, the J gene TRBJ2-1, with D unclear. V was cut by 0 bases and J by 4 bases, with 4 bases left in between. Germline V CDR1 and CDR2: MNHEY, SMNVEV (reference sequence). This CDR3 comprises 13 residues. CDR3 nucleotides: TGTGCCAGCAGTTTATCCCTTTACAATGAGCAGTTCTTC. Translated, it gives CASSLSLYNEQFF.

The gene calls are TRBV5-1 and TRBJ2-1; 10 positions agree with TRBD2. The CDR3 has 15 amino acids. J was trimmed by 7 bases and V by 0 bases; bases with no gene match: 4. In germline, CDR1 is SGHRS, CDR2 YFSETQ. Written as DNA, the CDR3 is TGCGCCAGCAGCTTGGGGAGCGGGAGGGCTAATGAGCAGTTCTTC. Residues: CASSLGSGRANEQFF.

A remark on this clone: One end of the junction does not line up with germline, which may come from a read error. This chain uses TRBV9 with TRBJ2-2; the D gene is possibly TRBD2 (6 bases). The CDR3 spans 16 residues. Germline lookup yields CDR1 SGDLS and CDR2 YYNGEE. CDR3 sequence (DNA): TGTGCCAACAGCCCAGAGGCCGGGAGTTGGGCCGGGGAGCTGTTTTTT. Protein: CANSPEAGSWAGELFF.

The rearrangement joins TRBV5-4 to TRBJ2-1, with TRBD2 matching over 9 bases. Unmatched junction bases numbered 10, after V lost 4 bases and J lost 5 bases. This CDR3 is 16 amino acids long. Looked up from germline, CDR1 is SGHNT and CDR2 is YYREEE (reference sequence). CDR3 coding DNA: TGTGCCAGCAGCAGAAACCCGACTAGCGGAAACAATGAGCAGTTCTTC. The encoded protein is CASSRNPTSGNNEQFF.

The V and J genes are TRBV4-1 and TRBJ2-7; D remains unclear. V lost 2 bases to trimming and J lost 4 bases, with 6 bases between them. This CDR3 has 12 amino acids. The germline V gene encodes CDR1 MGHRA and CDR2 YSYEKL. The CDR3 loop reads CASSQTGYEQYF. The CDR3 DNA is TGCGCCAGCAGCCAAACTGGTTACGAGCAGTACTTC.

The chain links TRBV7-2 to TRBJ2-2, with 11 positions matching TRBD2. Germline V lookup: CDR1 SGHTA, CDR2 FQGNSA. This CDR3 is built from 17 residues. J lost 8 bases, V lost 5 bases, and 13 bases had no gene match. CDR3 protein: CASSPGVSGGAGGELFF. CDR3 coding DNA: TGTGCCAGCAGCCCAGGGGTTAGCGGGGGGGCTGGAGGGGAGCTGTTTTTT.

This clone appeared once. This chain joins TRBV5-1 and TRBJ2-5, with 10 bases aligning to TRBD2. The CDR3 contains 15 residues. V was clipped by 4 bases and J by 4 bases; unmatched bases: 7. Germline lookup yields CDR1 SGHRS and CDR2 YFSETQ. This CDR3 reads CASSPERGGAETQYF. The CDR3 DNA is TGCGCCAGCAGCCCCGAGCGGGGGGGCGCAGAGACCCAGTACTTC.